This is a list of T cell receptor beta chains from one sample in a study of T cell responses to AZD1222 COVID-19 vaccine. Data came from immunoSEQ multiplex PCR; TCRdb stores just in-frame clones and leaves some out. This sample yields roughly 120,000 clones, of which 88% are seen a single time; roughly 3.8% belongs to the top ten. The input for sequencing was peripheral blood, taken 28 days after the second AZD1222 dose. The receptors derive from an adult who received the AZD1222 COVID-19 vaccine. Each CDR3 is given with its conserved first and last residue. The D gene is left open where the match is weak. Clone size is not always given. Where it is, it says once, few, many or a class for expanded clones.

J | V | size | D | DNA | CDR3
TRBJ1-2 | TRBV5-4 | . | . | TGTGCCAGCAGCTTGTTTCAGGGGTTTGGCTACACCTTC | CASSLFQGFGYTF
TRBJ1-5 | TRBV19 | few | . | TGTGCCAGTCGACTCGGCCGCACCAATCAGCCCCAGCATTTT | CASRLGRTNQPQHF
TRBJ2-5 | TRBV10-3 | . | . | TGTGCCATCAGGGCGGACGGGGAGACCCAGTACTTC | CAIRADGETQYF
TRBJ1-2 | TRBV6-5 | . | . | TGTGCCAGCAGTTACACCCTCCGGGCAGCTAACTATGGCTACACCTTC | CASSYTLRAANYGYTF
TRBJ2-7 | TRBV7-3 | once | TRBD2 | TGTGCCAGCAGCTTTTTTGTAGCGGGAGGTCGGGGCGAGCAGTACTTC | CASSFFVAGGRGEQYF
TRBJ1-2 | TRBV28 | . | . | TGTGCCAGCAGTCTTCCGGGACTCGGCAAGGGCTACACCTTC | CASSLPGLGKGYTF
TRBJ1-2 | TRBV6-4 | . | . | TGTGCCAGCAGTGACACGTGGAGCCAGGGAGGCGGCTACACCTTC | CASSDTWSQGGGYTF
TRBJ1-5 | TRBV28 | . | TRBD1 | TGTGCCAGCAGTTTAGGGACAGGGGGTTTTCAGCCCCAGCATTTT | CASSLGTGGFQPQHF
TRBJ1-2 | TRBV18 | . | TRBD1 | TGTGCCAGCTCACCAGGGACAGACAAAAACTATGGCTACACCTTC | CASSPGTDKNYGYTF
TRBJ1-1 | TRBV6-4 | . | . | TGTGCCAGCAGTGAGAAGGGGACCACTGAAGCTTTCTTT | CASSEKGTTEAFF
TRBJ2-2 | TRBV27 | . | . | TGTGCCAGCAGTTTCGAGAGGGCGAACGGGGAGCTGTTTTTT | CASSFERANGELFF
TRBJ2-5 | TRBV27 | many | TRBD2 | TGTGCCAGCAGTTTAGCGGGAGTCCGGGAGACCCAGTACTTC | CASSLAGVRETQYF
TRBJ2-7 | TRBV6-2/TRBV6-3 | . | TRBD2 | TGTGCCAGCAGTTATTCTGCGGGAGCCGTCTGGGAGCAGTACTTC | CASSYSAGAVWEQYF
TRBJ2-7 | TRBV19 | once | TRBD2 | TGTGCCAGTAGTAACGGGGGGGCCGAATTCTACGAGCAGTACTTC | CASSNGGAEFYEQYF
TRBJ2-7 | TRBV24-1 | . | TRBD1 | TGTGCCACCAGTGATTTGAGGACCGAGGACAGGGTTAGGCCCGCCGCCTACGAGCAGTACTTC | CATSDLRTEDRVRPAAYEQYF
TRBJ1-4 | TRBV5-6 | . | TRBD1 | TGTGCCAGCAGCCGAGGGACAGGGGGTAATGAAAAACTGTTTTTT | CASSRGTGGNEKLFF
TRBJ1-1 | TRBV21-1 | once | . | TGTGCCAGCAGCCCCCGACCTCAGGCTGAAGCTTTCTTT | CASSPRPQAEAFF
TRBJ1-5 | TRBV27 | . | . | TGTGCCAGCAGTTTATCTCGGGGGACGGGACTGAGCAATCAGCCCCAGCATTTT | CASSLSRGTGLSNQPQHF